These 7 T cell receptor beta chains were sequenced from one sample in a study of cytomegalovirus exposure and HLA in healthy donors. 60 Vbeta and 13 Jbeta primers were used in PCR. Repertoires were generated with immunoSEQ multiplex PCR, while TCRdb's copy carries only in-frame clones and drops some. The sample lists some 200,000 clones; 10% to 15% were seen once. The sequenced sample was PBMCs. The receptors derive from a man aged 45-65 years in good health and CMV-seropositive.

The chain is built from TRBV30 and TRBJ2-4; 8 bases fit TRBD1. The CDR3 runs to 20 residues. Germline V lookup: CDR1 GTSNPN, CDR2 SVGIG (reference sequence). J gave up 1 base and V 0 bases, and 17 bases lay outside the gene matches. CDR3 DNA: TGTGCCTGGAGTGTACACAGGGGGACGTACCCTTTAGAGGCCAAAAACATTCAGTACTTC. Amino acids: CAWSVHRGTYPLEAKNIQYF.

This clone turned up a few times. The chain has TRBV9 and TRBJ1-1; no firm D call. The CDR3 totals 12 residues. Germline V gene data show CDR1 as SGDLS and CDR2 as YYNGEE. V was cut by 4 bases and J by 1 base, with 5 bases left in between. The CDR3 is CASSRQNTEAFF. The DNA for the CDR3 is TGTGCCAGCAGCCGACAGAACACTGAAGCTTTCTTT.

The chain employs TRBV7-2 and TRBJ2-5; TRBD2 matches 8 bases. Germline V gene lookup returns CDR1 SGHTA and CDR2 FQGNSA. This CDR3 is 16 amino acids long. The V gene end was trimmed by 1 base and the J gene end by 2 bases; junction bases not matched to a gene: 6. The CDR3 is CASSLVAGGLQETQYF. For the CDR3, the DNA is TGTGCCAGCAGCTTAGTTGCGGGGGGACTACAAGAGACCCAGTACTTC.

This clone was seen more than once but under ten times. V and J are TRBV2 and TRBJ2-7, with TRBD2 matching 12 bases. In germline, CDR1 is SNHLY, CDR2 FYNNEI. V trimming: 7 bases; J trimming: 3 bases; junction bases outside the gene matches: 4. The CDR3 is 14 residues long. In DNA, the CDR3 is TGTGCCAGCAACGGACTAGCGGGGTTCTACGAGCAGTACTTC. This codes for CASNGLAGFYEQYF.

V gene TRBV6-1 combines with J gene TRBJ1-3; the D is unclear. Trimming cost V 6 bases and J 0 bases, with 12 bases left between them. This CDR3 has 15 amino acids. Germline assignment: CDR1 MNHNS and CDR2 SASEGT. CDR3 in DNA: TGTGCCAGCAGCCTAGGGAGGCCCTCTGGAAACACCATATATTTT. Translated: CASSLGRPSGNTIYF.

The DNA of the CDR3 is TGTGCCAGCAGCCTACGTGGGGGACAGGGGTTCCCCCTCCACTTT. Protein sequence: CASSLRGGQGFPLHF. The chain recombines TRBV28 with TRBJ1-6; 10 positions agree with TRBD1. After removal of 6 bases from V and 13 bases from J, the junction contained 12 bases not matched to a gene. From germline, CDR1 is MDHEN and CDR2 SYDVKM. The CDR3 has 15 residues.

This rearrangement joins TRBV5-1 to TRBJ1-2; D is possibly TRBD1 (6 bases). Germline V lookup: CDR1 SGHRS, CDR2 YFSETQ. This CDR3 spans 15 amino acids. V lost 7 bases, J lost 0 bases, and 16 bases lay in between. CDR3 in amino acids: CASGKDRIANYGYTF. The DNA of the CDR3 is TGCGCCAGCGGAAAGGACAGAATTGCTAACTATGGCTACACCTTC. The full variable domain, with the rest looked up from reference TRBV5-1 and TRBJ1-2, is KAGVTQTPRYLIKTRGQQVTLSCSPISGHRSVSWYQQTPGQGLQFLFEYFSETQRNKGNFPGRFSGRQFSNSRSEMNVSTLELGDSALYLCASGKDRIANYGYTFGSGTRLTVV.